A selection of T cell receptor beta chains follows, all from one sample in a study of blood T cell repertoires in COVID-19. Profiling relied on immunoSEQ multiplex PCR, and the TCRdb table lists in-frame clones only, not all of them. Here the sample spans under 100,000 clones, about 85% being singletons. Sequenced material: peripheral blood. The origin of the receptors is a woman in her 70s with acute or convalescent COVID-19. Each CDR3 is given with its conserved first and last residue. Each record gives: CDR3 protein, CDR3 DNA, J gene, V gene, clone size, CDR3 length, D gene. D genes are given only for firm matches. Some rows have no size entry. The others give once, few or many, or a class for an expanded clone.

CASTISAASRIEQFF,TGTGCCAGCACAATTTCCGCGGCTTCTAGGATTGAGCAGTTCTTC,TRBJ2-1,TRBV6-5,NA,15,NA
CASSFSANTEAFF,TGTGCCAGCAGTTTCAGCGCAAACACTGAAGCTTTCTTT,TRBJ1-1,TRBV7-9,NA,13,NA
CASSLNRVEDGYTF,TGCGCCAGCAGCCTCAACAGGGTAGAAGATGGCTACACCTTC,TRBJ1-2,TRBV5-1,NA,14,NA
CAISDRTGDGYTF,TGTGCCATCAGTGATAGGACAGGGGACGGCTACACCTTC,TRBJ1-2,TRBV10-3,NA,13,TRBD1
CASRQEGGYEKLFF,TGTGCCAGTAGACAGGAGGGAGGGTATGAAAAACTGTTTTTT,TRBJ1-4,TRBV19,NA,14,NA
CASSLLPSRQSLLFF,TGTGCCAGCAGCCTCCTTCCTTCGAGACAGTCCCTGCTGTTTTTT,TRBJ2-2,TRBV11-2,NA,15,NA
CATLLPGARNTIYF,TGTGCCACCCTTCTTCCGGGAGCGCGAAACACCATATATTTT,TRBJ1-3,TRBV6-5,NA,14,NA
CSVRDGLTTNEKLFF,TGCAGCGTTCGTGACGGACTAACAACTAATGAAAAACTGTTTTTT,TRBJ1-4,TRBV29-1,NA,15,NA
CASSQAGGIGSPLHF,TGTGCCAGCAGCCAAGCGGGAGGGATAGGTTCACCCCTCCACTTT,TRBJ1-6,TRBV3-1/TRBV3-2,once,15,NA
CASSVGGGGYTF,TGTGCCAGCAGCGTAGGAGGGGGCGGCTACACCTTC,TRBJ1-2,TRBV9,NA,12,TRBD1
CASTTGGESNQPQHF,TGTGCCAGTACCACAGGGGGGGAATCCAATCAGCCCCAGCATTTT,TRBJ1-5,TRBV19,NA,15,TRBD1
CASRTGAAYEQYF,TGTGCCAGCAGAACAGGGGCTGCCTACGAGCAGTACTTC,TRBJ2-7,TRBV28,NA,13,TRBD1
CASINSGNTIYF,TGTGCCAGCATAAACAGTGGAAACACCATATATTTT,TRBJ1-3,TRBV28,NA,12,NA
CASMGAEGYTF,TGCGCCAGCATGGGGGCGGAGGGCTACACCTTC,TRBJ1-2,TRBV4-1,NA,11,NA
CASSFYTAYEQYF,TGTGCCAGCAGTTTCTATACAGCTTACGAGCAGTACTTC,TRBJ2-7,TRBV12-3/TRBV12-4,NA,13,NA
CASSLLRLAGGSYEQYF,TGTGCCAGCAGCTTATTGCGATTGGCGGGGGGCTCCTACGAGCAGTACTTC,TRBJ2-7,TRBV13,NA,17,TRBD2
CASSPTLSGNTIYF,TGTGCCAGTAGCCCGACACTCTCTGGAAACACCATATATTTT,TRBJ1-3,TRBV19,NA,14,NA
CAWGDRARGTQYF,TGTGCCTGGGGGGACAGAGCGAGGGGGACCCAGTACTTC,TRBJ2-5,TRBV30,NA,13,TRBD1
CSVTGDPDRGKGYEQYF,TGCAGCGTTACAGGGGACCCGGACAGGGGTAAGGGATACGAGCAGTACTTC,TRBJ2-7,TRBV29-1,NA,17,TRBD1
CASSSRAGDTEAFF,TGCGCCAGCAGCTCCAGGGCTGGGGACACTGAAGCTTTCTTT,TRBJ1-1,TRBV5-1,NA,14,NA
CASGETGGARTGELFF,TGTGCCAGCGGCGAAACAGGGGGCGCGAGGACCGGGGAGCTGTTTTTT,TRBJ2-2,TRBV28,NA,16,TRBD1
CASSLIARSSYEQYF,TGTGCCAGCAGCTTGATAGCGAGGAGCTCCTACGAGCAGTACTTC,TRBJ2-7,TRBV5-5,few,15,NA
CASSESWDRGNEQFF,TGTGCCAGCAGTGAAAGTTGGGACAGGGGCAATGAGCAGTTCTTC,TRBJ2-1,TRBV6-1,NA,15,TRBD1
CSATDYGYTF,TGCAGTGCGACAGACTATGGCTACACCTTC,TRBJ1-2,TRBV20-1,NA,10,NA
CSVLPGYVTEAFF,TGCAGCGTTCTACCGGGTTATGTCACTGAAGCTTTCTTT,TRBJ1-1,TRBV29-1,NA,13,NA
CAWLRGDSSYNEQFF,TGTGCCTGGTTACGGGGGGATAGCTCCTACAATGAGCAGTTCTTC,TRBJ2-1,TRBV30,NA,15,TRBD2
CASGQMDTGELFF,TGTGCCAGCGGACAGATGGACACCGGGGAGCTGTTTTTT,TRBJ2-2,TRBV19,NA,13,NA
CASSPGGTSTDTQYF,TGTGCCAGCAGCCCGGGGGGGACTAGCACAGATACGCAGTATTTT,TRBJ2-3,TRBV6-5,NA,15,TRBD2
CASSPRTGQNYGYTF,TGTGCCAGTAGTCCCCGGACCGGACAGAACTATGGCTACACCTTC,TRBJ1-2,TRBV19,NA,15,NA
CASSQGRGAPPEPFF,TGCGCCAGCAGCCAGGGGAGGGGTGCCCCTCCCGAACCTTTCTTT,TRBJ1-1,TRBV4-1,NA,15,NA
CASSLWGTTKETQYF,TGCGCCAGCAGCTTGTGGGGGACAACTAAAGAGACCCAGTACTTC,TRBJ2-5,TRBV5-1,NA,15,NA
CASSPRGRDTEAFF,TGTGCCAGCTCACCGAGGGGGCGGGATACTGAAGCTTTCTTT,TRBJ1-1,TRBV18,once,14,TRBD1
CASSPPRLPLSGANVLTF,TGTGCCAGCTCACCACCCAGGTTGCCCCTCTCTGGGGCCAACGTCCTGACTTTC,TRBJ2-6,TRBV18,NA,18,NA
CAWSGLASASGETQYF,TGTGCCTGGAGTGGATTAGCCTCTGCCTCGGGAGAGACCCAGTACTTC,TRBJ2-5,TRBV30,NA,16,NA
CASTIPLGRADTEAFF,TGTGCCAGCACCATACCTCTTGGGAGAGCGGACACTGAAGCTTTCTTT,TRBJ1-1,TRBV6-6,NA,16,NA
CASSPRTSETDTQYF,TGCGCCAGCAGCCCCCGGACTAGCGAAACCGATACGCAGTATTTT,TRBJ2-3,TRBV5-1,NA,15,TRBD2
CASSSTTGLRNSPLHF,TGTGCCAGCAGTTCCACCACAGGGCTGCGGAATTCACCCCTCCACTTT,TRBJ1-6,TRBV28,NA,16,NA
CAWIGGNRGSDTQYF,TGTGCCTGGATTGGTGGGAACAGGGGCTCGGATACGCAGTATTTT,TRBJ2-3,TRBV30,NA,15,TRBD1
CASSSGTQYSGNTIYF,TGTGCCAGCAGTTCCGGGACTCAGTACTCTGGAAACACCATATATTTT,TRBJ1-3,TRBV28,NA,16,NA
CASSLDIRNTEAFF,TGCGCCAGCAGCCTGGACATCCGCAACACTGAAGCTTTCTTT,TRBJ1-1,TRBV5-1,once,14,NA
CATRQGPYGYTF,TGTGCCACCCGACAGGGGCCCTATGGCTACACCTTC,TRBJ1-2,TRBV15,NA,12,TRBD1
CASRRLDRGNQPQHF,TGTGCGAGCCGACGTCTGGACAGGGGCAATCAGCCCCAGCATTTT,TRBJ1-5,TRBV19,few,15,TRBD1
CASSGADSGNTIYF,TGTGCCAGTAGTGGGGCGGACTCTGGAAACACCATATATTTT,TRBJ1-3,TRBV19,NA,14,NA
CATGSSGNTIYF,TGTGCCACCGGGAGCTCTGGAAACACCATATATTTT,TRBJ1-3,TRBV3-1/TRBV3-2,NA,12,NA
CASSLSLAGVETQYF,TGTGCCAGCAGCTTGTCACTAGCGGGGGTGGAGACCCAGTACTTC,TRBJ2-5,TRBV5-4,NA,15,TRBD2
CASRPQGDNEKLFF,TGTGCCAGCAGACCACAGGGAGATAATGAAAAACTGTTTTTT,TRBJ1-4,TRBV5-8,NA,14,NA
CASSARTSGLETQYF,TGTGCCAGCAGCGCGAGGACTAGCGGGCTGGAGACCCAGTACTTC,TRBJ2-5,TRBV9,NA,15,TRBD2
CASSPDRGEQYF,TGTGCCAGCAGCCCTGATCGGGGTGAGCAGTACTTC,TRBJ2-7,TRBV12-3/TRBV12-4,once,12,NA
CAISTHSDTPNYGYTF,TGTGCCATCAGCACGCACTCGGACACCCCTAACTATGGCTACACCTTC,TRBJ1-2,TRBV10-3,NA,16,NA
CASSHYIGQPNTEAFF,TGTGCCAGCAGTCACTATATCGGACAGCCGAACACTGAAGCTTTCTTT,TRBJ1-1,TRBV6-2/TRBV6-3,once,16,NA
CAITHGRVGGDEQFF,TGTGCCATCACCCACGGGAGGGTAGGCGGGGATGAGCAGTTCTTC,TRBJ2-1,TRBV10-3,NA,15,TRBD2
CASSEVGGGEKLFF,TGTGCCAGCAGTGAAGTAGGGGGGGGTGAAAAACTGTTTTTT,TRBJ1-4,TRBV6-1,NA,14,NA
CASSTQAADTQYF,TGTGCCAGCAGTACCCAGGCTGCAGATACGCAGTATTTT,TRBJ2-3,TRBV2,NA,13,NA
CASSSLGDSLYGYTF,TGTGCCAGCAGTTCACTGGGGGACAGTCTTTATGGCTACACCTTC,TRBJ1-2,TRBV27,NA,15,TRBD1
CASSEGGVRYEQYF,TGTGCCAGCAGTGAAGGAGGAGTCCGATACGAGCAGTACTTC,TRBJ2-7,TRBV2,few,14,NA
CASRTTAYEQYF,TGTGCCAGCAGAACTACCGCCTACGAGCAGTACTTC,TRBJ2-7,TRBV6-5,NA,12,NA
CSASVGGEGYGYTF,TGCAGTGCTAGTGTCGGGGGGGAAGGATATGGCTACACCTTC,TRBJ1-2,TRBV20-1,NA,14,NA